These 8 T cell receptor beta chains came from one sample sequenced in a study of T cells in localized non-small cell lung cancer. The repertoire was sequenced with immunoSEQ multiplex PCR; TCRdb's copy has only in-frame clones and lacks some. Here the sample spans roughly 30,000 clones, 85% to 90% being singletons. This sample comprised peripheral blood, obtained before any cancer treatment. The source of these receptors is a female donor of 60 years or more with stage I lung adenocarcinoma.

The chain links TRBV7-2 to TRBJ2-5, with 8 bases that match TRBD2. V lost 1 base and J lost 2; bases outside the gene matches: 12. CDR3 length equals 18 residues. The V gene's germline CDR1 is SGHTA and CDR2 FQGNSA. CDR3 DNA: TGTGCCAGCAGCTTAGGGTCGGCGGGAGGCCCGGCTCAAGAGACCCAGTACTTC. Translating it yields CASSLGSAGGPAQETQYF. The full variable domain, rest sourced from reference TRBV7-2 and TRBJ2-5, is GAGVSQSPSNKVTEKGKDVELRCDPISGHTALYWYRQSLGQGLEFLIYFQGNSAPDKSGLPSDRFSAERTGGSVSTLTIQRTQQEDSAVYLCASSLGSAGGPAQETQYFGPGTRLLVL.

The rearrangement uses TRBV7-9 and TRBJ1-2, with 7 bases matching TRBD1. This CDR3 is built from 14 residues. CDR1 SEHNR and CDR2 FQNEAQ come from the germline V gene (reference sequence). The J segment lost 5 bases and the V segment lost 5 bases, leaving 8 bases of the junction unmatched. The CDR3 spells CASSPMTGTYGYTF. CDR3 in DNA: TGTGCCAGCAGCCCAATGACAGGGACTTATGGCTACACCTTC.

CDR3 coding DNA: TGTGCCAGCTCACCCACAGGGGCTGGGGCCAACGTCCTGACTTTC. It yields the protein CASSPTGAGANVLTF. The V gene is TRBV18, the J gene TRBJ2-6; 7 nucleotides match TRBD1. Losses at the gene ends were 3 bases for V and 2 bases for J; bases not matched to a gene: 1. CDR1 KGHSH and CDR2 LQKENI come from the germline V gene. The CDR3 sequence is 15 residues long.

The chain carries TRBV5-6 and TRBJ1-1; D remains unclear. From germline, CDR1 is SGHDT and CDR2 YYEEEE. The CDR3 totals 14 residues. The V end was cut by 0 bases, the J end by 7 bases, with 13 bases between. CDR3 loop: CASSLVERELEAFF. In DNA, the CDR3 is TGTGCCAGCAGCTTGGTGGAACGGGAGCTTGAAGCTTTCTTT.

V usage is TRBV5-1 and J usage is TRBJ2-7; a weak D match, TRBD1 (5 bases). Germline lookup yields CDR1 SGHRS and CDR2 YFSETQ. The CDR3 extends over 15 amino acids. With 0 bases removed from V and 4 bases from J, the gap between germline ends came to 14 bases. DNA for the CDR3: TGCGCCAGCAGCTTGGACCCAGGGTCTTGGTACGAGCAGTACTTC. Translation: CASSLDPGSWYEQYF.

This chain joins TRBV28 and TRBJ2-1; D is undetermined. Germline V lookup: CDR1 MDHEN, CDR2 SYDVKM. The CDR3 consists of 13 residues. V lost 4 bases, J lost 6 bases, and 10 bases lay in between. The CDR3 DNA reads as TGTGCCAGCAGTTCGGTGGTTTTCAATGAGCAGTTCTTC. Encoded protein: CASSSVVFNEQFF.

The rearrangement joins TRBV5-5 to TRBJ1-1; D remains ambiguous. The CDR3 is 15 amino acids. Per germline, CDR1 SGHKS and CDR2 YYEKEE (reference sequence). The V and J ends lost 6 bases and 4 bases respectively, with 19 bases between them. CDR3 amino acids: CASTPGTPRGTEAFF. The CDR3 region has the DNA TGTGCCAGCACCCCGGGCACCCCAAGAGGCACTGAAGCTTTCTTT.

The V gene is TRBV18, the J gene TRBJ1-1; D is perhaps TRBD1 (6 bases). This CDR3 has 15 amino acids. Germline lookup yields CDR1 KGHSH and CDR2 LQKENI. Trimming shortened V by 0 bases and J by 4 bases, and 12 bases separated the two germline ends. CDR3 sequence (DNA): TGTGCCAGCTCACCACCGATAGGGGGGGGCACTGAAGCTTTCTTT. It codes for CASSPPIGGGTEAFF.